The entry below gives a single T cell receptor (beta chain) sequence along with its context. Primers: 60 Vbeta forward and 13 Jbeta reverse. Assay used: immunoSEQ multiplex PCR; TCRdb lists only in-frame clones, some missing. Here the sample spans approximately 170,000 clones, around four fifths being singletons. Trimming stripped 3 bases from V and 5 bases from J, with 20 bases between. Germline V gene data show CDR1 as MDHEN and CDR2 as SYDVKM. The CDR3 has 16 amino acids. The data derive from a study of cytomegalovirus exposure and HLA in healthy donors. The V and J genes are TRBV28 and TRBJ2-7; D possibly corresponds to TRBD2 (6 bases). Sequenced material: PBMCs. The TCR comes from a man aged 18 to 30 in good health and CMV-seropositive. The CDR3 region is CASSFSEGQFYHEQYF. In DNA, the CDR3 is TGTGCCAGCAGTTTTTCGGAGGGCCAGTTCTACCACGAGCAGTACTTC.